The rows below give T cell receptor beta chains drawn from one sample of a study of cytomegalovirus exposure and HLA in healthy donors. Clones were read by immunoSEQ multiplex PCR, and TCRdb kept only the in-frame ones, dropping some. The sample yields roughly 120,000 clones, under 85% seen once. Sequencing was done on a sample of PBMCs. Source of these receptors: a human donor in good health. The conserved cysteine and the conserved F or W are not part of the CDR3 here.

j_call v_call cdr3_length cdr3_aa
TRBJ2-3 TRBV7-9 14 ASSFSASQGTDTQY
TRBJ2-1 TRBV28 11 ASRQGGGNEQF
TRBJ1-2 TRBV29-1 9 SVTRTGGYT
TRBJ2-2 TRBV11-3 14 ASSLGTGGHTGELF
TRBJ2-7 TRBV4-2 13 ASSQETSGRIGQY
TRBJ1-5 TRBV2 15 ASRGRAGGSPGQPQH
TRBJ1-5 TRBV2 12 ASGGEGLNQPQH
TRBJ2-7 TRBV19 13 ASSISGGGQGEQY
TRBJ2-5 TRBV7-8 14 ASSGLAGGKQETQY
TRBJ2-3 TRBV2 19 ASSDRAGAGGPTRSTDTQY
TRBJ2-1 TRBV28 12 AIKAGGGEKEQF
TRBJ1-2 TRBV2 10 ASKPDYYGYT
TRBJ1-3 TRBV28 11 ASRSQGMDTIY
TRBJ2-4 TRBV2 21 ASSELTPGTGGSEGLAKNSQY
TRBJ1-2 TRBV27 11 ASSSWDKNGYT
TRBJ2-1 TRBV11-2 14 ASSLENLAGIGEQF
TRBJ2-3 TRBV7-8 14 ASSTQGNLVTDTQY
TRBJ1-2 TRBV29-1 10 SIEGTGDGYT
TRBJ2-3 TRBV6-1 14 ASSEEAGRGTDTQY
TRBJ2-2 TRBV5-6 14 ASSLRVQGYTGELF
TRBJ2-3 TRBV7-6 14 ASSPPLAGSTDTQY
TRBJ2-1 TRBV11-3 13 ASSLVEGSYNEQF
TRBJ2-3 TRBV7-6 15 ASRRPSPGRGTDTQY
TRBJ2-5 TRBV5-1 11 ASSLRGQETQY
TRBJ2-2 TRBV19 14 ASSIGTAANTGELF
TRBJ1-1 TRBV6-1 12 ASILGGLNTEAF
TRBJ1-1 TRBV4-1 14 ASSPRQGHMNTEAF
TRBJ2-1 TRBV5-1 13 ASTPMGTEGGGQF
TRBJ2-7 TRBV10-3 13 AISGPDQGLYEQY
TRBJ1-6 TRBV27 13 ASSFGAGSNSPLH
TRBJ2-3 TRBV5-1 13 ASSHASGNWDTQY
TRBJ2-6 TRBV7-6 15 ASSPAGGDSGANVLT
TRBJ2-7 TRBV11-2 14 ASSLEAGWQTYEQY
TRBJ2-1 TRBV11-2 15 ASSLSGRGLGYNEQF
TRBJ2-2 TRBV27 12 ASSLWGGPGELF
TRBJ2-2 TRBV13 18 ASSLGRQGQGISNTGELF
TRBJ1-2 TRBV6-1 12 ASTLSGGYYGYT
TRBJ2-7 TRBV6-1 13 ASSEIGTEAYEQY
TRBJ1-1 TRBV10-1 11 ASSDRQLSEAF
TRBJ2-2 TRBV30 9 ALDRGGELF
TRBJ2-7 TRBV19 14 ASSTPGVGALGEQY
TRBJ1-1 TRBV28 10 ASSAGGFEAF
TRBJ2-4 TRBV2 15 ASSEASGRTAKNIQY
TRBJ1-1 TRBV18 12 ASSPVDQGAEAF
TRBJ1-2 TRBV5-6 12 ASSPGIRVGGYT
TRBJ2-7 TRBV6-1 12 ASSEGAATYEQY
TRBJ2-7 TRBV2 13 ASRGAGGAYDWQY
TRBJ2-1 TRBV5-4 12 ASIGTESYNEQF
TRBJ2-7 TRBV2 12 ASSDSQGAYEQY
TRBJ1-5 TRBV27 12 ASSADRVGQPQH